These T cell receptor beta chains were read from a single sample in a study of T cell changes during pregnancy in multiple sclerosis. TCRdb's copy holds only in-frame clones and misses some; the assay was immunoSEQ multiplex PCR. The sample lists just over 65,000 clones, about 90% occurring once. The specimen was peripheral blood, collected in the second trimester of pregnancy. The origin of the receptors is a female donor with multiple sclerosis, enrolled in a pregnancy study. CDR3s include the opening cysteine and the closing phenylalanine or tryptophan. A D gene is named only where the DNA matches it firmly.

CDR3 protein: CASSHNQPQHF; D gene: -; V gene: TRBV5-4
CDR3 protein: CASSSRGRTEAFF; D gene: -; V gene: TRBV13
CDR3 protein: CASSPLDRGGISGNTIYF; D gene: TRBD1; V gene: TRBV18
CDR3 protein: CSAHGDYGYTF; D gene: -; V gene: TRBV20-1
CDR3 protein: CASSRHPGDGEDTQYF; D gene: -; V gene: TRBV6-4
CDR3 protein: CSVEAYKSTGGNLYEQYF; D gene: TRBD1; V gene: TRBV29-1
CDR3 protein: CASRPRVGEKLFF; D gene: -; V gene: TRBV6-5
CDR3 protein: CATRKGGESGELFF; D gene: TRBD1; V gene: TRBV15
CDR3 protein: CATSRVLRENSNQPQHF; D gene: -; V gene: TRBV15
CDR3 protein: CASSLGLSGANVLTF; D gene: -; V gene: TRBV7-3